This TCR beta chain originates from a study of cytomegalovirus exposure and HLA in healthy donors. Whole-study findings and limits: Several of the most significant clusters appeared, in a later analysis, to be linked to common viral pathogens. Only CMV serostatus was available as immune exposure information. According to the study, 160 or so TCR beta chains were cytomegalovirus-associated.

The CDR3 loop spans 18 amino acids. Trimming cost V 4 bases and J 0 bases, with 19 bases left between them. Germline V CDR1 and CDR2: MDHEN, SYDVKM. The PCR had 60 Vbeta and 13 Jbeta primers. This table comes from immunoSEQ multiplex PCR, and its TCRdb copy is limited to in-frame clones, with some not included. The repertoire has about 140,000 clones, about 83% of them found once; the top ten carry about 5%. Regarding this clone: Antigen unknown.

The receptor was derived from a woman in her thirties in good health and CMV-seronegative. The chain carries TRBV28 and TRBJ2-4; unclear D gene. Material: PBMCs. This CDR3 reads CASSSWGWLGLAKNIQYF. Written as DNA, the CDR3 is TGTGCCAGCAGTTCATGGGGTTGGCTGGGCCTAGCCAAAAACATTCAGTACTTC.